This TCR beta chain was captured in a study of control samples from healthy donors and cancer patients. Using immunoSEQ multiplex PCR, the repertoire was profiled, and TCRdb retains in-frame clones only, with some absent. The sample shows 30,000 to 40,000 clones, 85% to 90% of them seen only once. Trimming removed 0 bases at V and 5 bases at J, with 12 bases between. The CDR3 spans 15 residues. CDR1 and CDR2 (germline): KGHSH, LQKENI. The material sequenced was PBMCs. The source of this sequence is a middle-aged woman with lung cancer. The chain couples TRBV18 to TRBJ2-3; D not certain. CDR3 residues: CASSPPRTSEDTQYF. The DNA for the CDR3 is TGTGCCAGCTCACCACCACGGACCTCAGAAGATACGCAGTATTTT.